The present T cell receptor (beta chain) was sequenced within a study of T cell responses to AZD1222 COVID-19 vaccine. Study-wide results and limits: Clonal diversity may have been underestimated in mostly white British donors.

With regard to this clone: The antigen is undetermined.

Assay: immunoSEQ multiplex PCR; the TCRdb copy retains only in-frame clones and omits some. The table shows 67,000 or so clones, with about 83% occurring only once. The junction had 5 bases not matched to a gene; V was cut back by 0 bases and J by 7 bases. The CDR3 spans 15 residues. J is TRBJ1-4 and V is TRBV23-1; TRBD1 matches at 7 bases. TRBV23-1 is noted as an ORF with a role that remains uncertain. The specimen comprised peripheral blood, sampled on day 0 of AZD1222 vaccination. This TCR was sampled from an adult in good health. CDR3 sequence reads: CASSQSGRGSEKLFF. For the CDR3, the DNA is TGCGCCAGCAGTCAATCGGGCAGGGGGTCTGAAAAACTGTTTTTT.